The 20 T cell receptor beta chains given below trace back to one sample, sequenced in a study of T cell responses to AZD1222 COVID-19 vaccine. Sequenced by immunoSEQ multiplex PCR; TCRdb stores in-frame clones only, minus some. The data show 150,000 to 180,000 clones, 88% seen once. Source: peripheral blood, taken on day 0 of AZD1222 vaccination. The receptors stem from an adult in good health.

The J gene is TRBJ1-5, the V gene TRBV19; tentative D call: TRBD1 (6 bases). Germline V CDR1 and CDR2: LNHDA, SQIVND (reference sequence). This CDR3 has 14 amino acids. The ends were cut back, 10 bases at V and 3 bases at J, with 16 bases in the middle. The CDR3 is CATGNRAFNQPQHF. Written as DNA, the CDR3 is TGTGCCACGGGGAACAGGGCCTTCAATCAGCCCCAGCATTTT.

This sequence joins TRBV25-1 and TRBJ1-4; D ambiguous. CDR3 length: 13 residues. From germline, CDR1 is MGHDK and CDR2 SYGVNS. V lost 3 bases, J lost 12 bases, and 14 bases lay in between. The CDR3 region has the DNA TGTGCCAGCAGTGACCACCTCGGTTCGGAACTGTTTTTT. It is translated as CASSDHLGSELFF.

V is TRBV10-3 and J is TRBJ1-3; D remains ambiguous. CDR1 and CDR2 from the germline V gene are ENHRY and SYGVKD. The V and J ends lost 9 bases and 0 bases respectively, with 6 bases between them. The CDR3 runs to 12 residues. The CDR3 DNA reads TGTGCCATTCAAGGCTCTGGAAACACCATATATTTT. Protein sequence: CAIQGSGNTIYF.

The rearrangement joins TRBV7-2 to TRBJ2-3, with D perhaps given as TRBD1 or TRBD2 (5 bases each). The ends were cut back, 0 bases at V and 0 bases at J, with 7 bases in the middle. The CDR3 runs 15 residues. CDR1 is SGHTA, CDR2 FQGNSA, per germline. The CDR3 nucleotides are TGTGCCAGCAGCTTAGCGGGGGTGAGCACAGATACGCAGTATTTT. Translating gives CASSLAGVSTDTQYF.

The rearrangement joins TRBV6-1 to TRBJ1-6; weak D call: TRBD1 (5 bases). CDR3 length equals 15 residues. Deletions cut 0 bases from V and 8 bases from J, with 11 bases between. The germline V gene has CDR1 MNHNS and CDR2 SASEGT. In nucleotides, the CDR3 is TGTGCCAGCAGTGAAGCGGGGGGTTACTATTCACCCCTCCACTTT. The encoded protein is CASSEAGGYYSPLHF.

The J gene is TRBJ1-5, the V gene TRBV21-1; the table's D call TRBD1 went unverified against the DNA. TRBV21-1 is termed a pseudogene. CDR3 size: 15 residues. The CDR3 protein is CASSGGAICDQPQHF. The DNA for the CDR3 is TGTGCCAGCAGCGGGGGCGCGATCTGCGATCAGCCCCAGCATTTT.

This clone was recorded only once. V gene TRBV5-1 combines with J gene TRBJ2-7; no definite D call. The CDR3 runs to 12 residues. Germline V gene lookup returns CDR1 SGHRS and CDR2 YFSETQ. V was clipped by 2 bases and J by 3 bases, with 6 bases between them. This CDR3 reads CASSFVGYEQYF. The CDR3 DNA is TGCGCCAGCAGCTTTGTGGGCTACGAGCAGTACTTC.

This rearrangement joins TRBV28 to TRBJ1-4; 7 bases are a match to TRBD1. The germline V gene has CDR1 MDHEN and CDR2 SYDVKM. This CDR3 has 13 residues. After removal of 8 bases from V and 8 bases from J, the junction contained 8 bases not matched to a gene. CDR3 in DNA: TGTGCCAGCCGTGAGGGACAGCTAGAAAAACTGTTTTTT. Translation: CASREGQLEKLFF.

The J gene is TRBJ1-1, the V gene TRBV6-2 or TRBV6-3; no firm D call. From germline, CDR1 is MNHEY and CDR2 SVGEGT. The V gene lost 4 bases and the J gene lost 6 bases, with 15 bases spanning the gap. The CDR3 runs 14 residues. The CDR3 loop is CASSSNYRRAEAFF. The DNA of the CDR3 is TGTGCCAGCAGTTCAAACTATCGACGCGCTGAAGCTTTCTTT.

The rearrangement uses TRBV5-6 and TRBJ1-6; D perhaps matches TRBD1 (5 bases). CDR3 length: 16 amino acids. Trimming took 1 base from V and 6 from J, leaving 14 bases between them. Germline values: CDR1 SGHDT, CDR2 YYEEEE. The CDR3 region has the DNA TGTGCCAGCAGCTTGAGGGGTGGGGAGTTTAATTCACCCCTCCACTTT. Translated, it gives CASSLRGGEFNSPLHF.

The rearrangement uses TRBV18 and TRBJ1-4; 8 nucleotides align to TRBD1. The CDR3 is 15 amino acids. With V trimmed by 6 bases and J by 6 bases, 9 bases remained unmatched. Germline V lookup: CDR1 KGHSH, CDR2 LQKENI. The CDR3 DNA follows: TGTGCCAGCTCTCCTACAGGGGGGACCGATGAAAAACTGTTTTTT. As protein: CASSPTGGTDEKLFF.

The rearrangement links TRBV5-1 to TRBJ2-6, with D hard to call. Deletions cut 4 bases from V and 0 bases from J, with 11 bases between. The germline CDR1 and CDR2 sequences are SGHRS and YFSETQ. This CDR3 contains 16 residues. CDR3 sequence reads: CASSPDVSSGANVLTF. CDR3 sequence (DNA): TGCGCCAGCAGCCCGGACGTAAGCTCTGGGGCCAACGTCCTGACTTTC. The full variable domain, in which reference TRBV5-1 and TRBJ2-6 provide the parts outside the CDR3, is KAGVTQTPRYLIKTRGQQVTLSCSPISGHRSVSWYQQTPGQGLQFLFEYFSETQRNKGNFPGRFSGRQFSNSRSEMNVSTLELGDSALYLCASSPDVSSGANVLTFGAGSRLTVL.

The chain uses TRBV15 and TRBJ2-3, with 9 nucleotides matching TRBD2. With V trimmed by 1 base and J by 3 bases, 5 bases remained unmatched. The CDR3 contains 16 residues. The germline V gene encodes CDR1 LNHNV and CDR2 YYDKDF (reference sequence). The CDR3 reads CATSRGMAGGTDTQYF. The CDR3 bases are TGTGCCACCAGCAGAGGGATGGCGGGGGGGACAGATACGCAGTATTTT.

In nucleotides, the CDR3 is TGTGCCAGCAGCGTACTCGGGACAGGGGTAACCGGGGAGCTGTTTTTT. This codes for CASSVLGTGVTGELFF. The V call is TRBV9, the J call TRBJ2-2; 10 nucleotides agree with TRBD1. V dropped 1 base and J dropped 5; count of bases not matched to a gene: 5. This CDR3 is 16 amino acids long. Germline lookup yields CDR1 SGDLS and CDR2 YYNGEE. The full variable domain, with the rest looked up from reference TRBV9 and TRBJ2-2, is DSGVTQTPKHLITATGQRVTLRCSPRSGDLSVYWYQQSLDQGLQFLIQYYNGEERAKGNILERFSAQQFPDLHSELNLSSLELGDSALYFCASSVLGTGVTGELFFGEGSRLTVL.

In this sample, this clone turned up once. The chain couples TRBV5-1 to TRBJ1-1; 7 bases align to TRBD1. The CDR3 length is 14 residues. The J segment lost 6 bases and the V segment lost 2 bases, leaving 7 bases of the junction unmatched. Germline V CDR1 and CDR2: SGHRS, YFSETQ. Written as DNA, the CDR3 is TGCGCCAGCAGCTTCGACAGGGTTTCCGCTGAAGCTTTCTTT. Protein sequence: CASSFDRVSAEAFF.

The chain joins TRBV27 to TRBJ2-7; 9 nucleotides match TRBD2. V was pared by 2 bases and J by 7 bases, with 9 bases of the junction left unmatched. Germline assignment: CDR1 MNHEY and CDR2 SMNVEV (reference sequence). The CDR3 covers 15 residues. The CDR3 protein is CASSLQAGGPWEQYF. CDR3 in DNA: TGTGCCAGCAGTTTACAAGCGGGGGGACCCTGGGAGCAGTACTTC.

This chain's CDR3 is CATSDPRADTQYF. DNA of the CDR3: TGTGCCACCAGTGATCCCAGGGCAGATACGCAGTATTTT. V is TRBV24-1 and J is TRBJ2-3, with a weak D call TRBD1 (5 bases). CDR3 length equals 13 residues. V was clipped by 3 bases and J by 4 bases, with 7 bases between them. Germline V gives CDR1 KGHDR, CDR2 SFDVKD.

V and J are TRBV2 and TRBJ1-2; the D is unclear. This CDR3 is 12 amino acids long. Trimming removed 5 bases from V and 6 bases from J, with 10 bases in between. Germline V gene data show CDR1 as SNHLY and CDR2 as FYNNEI. The CDR3, as DNA: TGTGCCAGCAGTCCTCGGGCAGATGGCTACACCTTC. The encoded protein is CASSPRADGYTF.

The chain carries TRBV3-1 (or the pseudogene TRBV3-2) and TRBJ2-5, with a possible D match to TRBD2 (5 bases). Per germline, CDR1 LGHDT and CDR2 YNNKEL (reference sequence). The CDR3 is made up of 15 amino acids. V was trimmed by 4 bases and J by 5 bases, leaving 17 bases between them. The CDR3 region is CASSLRGTTGETQYF. CDR3 bases: TGTGCCAGCAGCCTACGGGGTACGACGGGGGAGACCCAGTACTTC.

V is TRBV2 and J is TRBJ1-5; D unclear. This CDR3 spans 17 amino acids. Trimming left V 6 bases short and J 5 bases short, with 23 bases between. Germline V CDR1 and CDR2: SNHLY, FYNNEI. In DNA form, the CDR3 reads TGTGCCAGCAGCGATCTTCAGGTAGGAGATATGGATCAGCCCCAGCATTTT. This codes for CASSDLQVGDMDQPQHF.